The 24 T cell receptor beta chains given below trace back to one sample, sequenced in a study of a mutant IDH1 vaccine in newly diagnosed glioma. Time point meaning: baseline, week 1 (first vaccination visit). Treatment described: pre-vaccination baseline after standard-of-care therapy. This table comes from immunoSEQ multiplex PCR, and its TCRdb copy is limited to in-frame clones, with some not included. The repertoire holds approximately 92,000 clones, with roughly 77% as singletons. The sample was PBMCs, taken from a glioma patient treated with radiotherapy, temozolomide or both. Every receptor here comes from a man aged 35 to 55 with glioma.

V is TRBV4-3 and J is TRBJ2-2; 8 bases fit TRBD1. V shed 1 base and J 6 bases; nucleotides not matched to a gene: 10. Germline lookup yields CDR1 LGHNA and CDR2 YSLEER. The CDR3 extends over 17 amino acids. Here the CDR3 reads CASSQGLRDRSAGELFF. CDR3 in DNA: TGCGCCAGCAGCCAAGGCCTCCGGGACAGGTCCGCCGGGGAGCTGTTTTTT.

This chain connects TRBV4-3 to TRBJ2-1, with a possible D match to TRBD2 (6 bases). The germline V gene encodes CDR1 LGHNA and CDR2 YSLEER. This CDR3 is built from 15 residues. Trimming pared 0 bases from V and 4 bases from J, leaving 10 bases between. The CDR3 is CASSQDRGLYNEQFF. The DNA of the CDR3 is TGCGCCAGCAGCCAAGATAGAGGACTATACAATGAGCAGTTCTTC.

The CDR3 nucleotides read TGTGCCAGCTCACCACCGTACGGAACTGAAGCTTTCTTT. Translated, it gives CASSPPYGTEAFF. The J gene is TRBJ1-1, the V gene TRBV18; no firm D call. The germline V and J ends were trimmed by 0 bases and 5 bases, with 7 bases remaining between them. The CDR3 runs to 13 residues. Germline loops: CDR1 KGHSH, CDR2 LQKENI.

This chain connects TRBV7-2 to TRBJ2-5; weak D call: TRBD1 (7 bases). Looked up from germline, CDR1 is SGHTA and CDR2 is FQGNSA. The CDR3 is made up of 13 amino acids. Trimming took off 4 bases at V and 5 bases at J, with 11 bases between the two ends. CDR3 sequence reads: CASSSQGGETQYF. As DNA, the CDR3 is TGTGCCAGCAGCTCGCAGGGGGGTGAGACCCAGTACTTC.

The chain has TRBV4-2 and TRBJ2-2; 7 positions agree with TRBD1. Germline assignment: CDR1 LGHNA and CDR2 YNFKEQ. The CDR3 is 15 amino acids. Germline trimming cut 1 base from V and 1 base from J; bases unmatched to any gene: 0. This chain's CDR3 is CASSQGTGNTGELFF. In DNA, the CDR3 is TGTGCCAGCAGCCAAGGGACAGGGAACACCGGGGAGCTGTTTTTT.

The table lists this clone with many counts. This chain joins TRBV15 and TRBJ1-6; D unresolved. Per germline, CDR1 LNHNV and CDR2 YYDKDF (reference sequence). CDR3 size: 14 residues. Trimming pared 4 bases from V and 7 bases from J, leaving 11 bases between. The CDR3 nucleotides read TGTGCCACCAGCACAGATCGAGCGAATTCACCCCTCCACTTT. It translates to CATSTDRANSPLHF. Full variable domain (remainder filled in from reference TRBV15 and TRBJ1-6): DAMVIQNPRYQVTQFGKPVTLSCSQTLNHNVMYWYQQKSSQAPKLLFHYYDKDFNNEADTPDNFQSRRPNTSFCFLDIRSPGLGDTAMYLCATSTDRANSPLHFGNGTRLTVT.

Concerning this clone: Germline and junction disagree at one end, which may indicate a read error. The chain has TRBV9 and TRBJ2-7, with TRBD1 identical over 8 bases. The length of the CDR3 is 14 residues. CDR1 and CDR2 from the germline V gene are SGDLS and YYNGEE. DNA for the CDR3: TGTGCCAGCGGCGTAGGCAGGGGGCTCGACGAGCAGTACTTC. It translates to CASGVGRGLDEQYF.

The chain is built from TRBV25-1 and TRBJ2-1, with 7 positions matching TRBD1. CDR3 size: 16 residues. Germline V CDR1 and CDR2: MGHDK, SYGVNS. The trim removed 3 bases at V and 8 bases at J, leaving 13 bases unmatched. The CDR3 region is CASSDGWQGVTDEQFF. The DNA for the CDR3 is TGTGCCAGCAGTGACGGTTGGCAGGGGGTCACGGATGAGCAGTTCTTC.

The chain has TRBV6-5 and TRBJ1-1; no reliable D call. CDR1 is MNHEY and CDR2 is SVGAGI in the germline V gene. This CDR3 is built from 13 residues. V lost 6 bases and J lost 8, with 16 bases in between. Here the CDR3 DNA reads TGTGCCAGCAGCTCCTGGGAGGGCATAGAAGCTTTCTTT. As protein: CASSSWEGIEAFF.

This chain joins TRBV6-5 and TRBJ1-1; D gene ambiguous. Germline V CDR1 and CDR2: MNHEY, SVGAGI. Trimming pared 3 bases from V and 8 bases from J, leaving 7 bases between. There are 11 residues in the CDR3. The CDR3 protein is CASSYIREAFF. Here the CDR3 DNA reads TGTGCCAGCAGTTATATCAGGGAAGCTTTCTTT.

The chain combines TRBV27 with TRBJ2-2; possible D gene TRBD2, 5 bases. Trimming left V 3 bases short and J 7 bases short, with 15 bases between. Germline loops: CDR1 MNHEY, CDR2 SMNVEV (reference sequence). This CDR3 region has 15 residues. The CDR3 reads CASSFRLLPSGELFF. DNA for the CDR3: TGTGCCAGCAGTTTTAGACTACTCCCCAGCGGGGAGCTGTTTTTT.

The genes are TRBV29-1 and TRBJ2-1; D is ambiguous. The ends were cut back, 4 bases at V and 3 bases at J, with 10 bases in the middle. From germline, CDR1 is SQVTM and CDR2 ANQGSEA. The CDR3 is made up of 13 amino acids. The CDR3 DNA sequence: TGCAGCGTTGCTGGGGATCTCTACAATGAGCAGTTCTTC. Translated, it gives CSVAGDLYNEQFF.

V and J are TRBV11-3 and TRBJ2-3; the D gene could be TRBD1 or TRBD2 (5 bases each). The germline gives CDR1 SGHNT, CDR2 YENEEA. The CDR3 contains 14 residues. V lost 4 bases and J 3 bases, leaving 11 bases between the germline ends. The CDR3 region has the DNA TGTGCCAGCAGCTCGGGGACCGGAACAGATACGCAGTATTTT. It specifies CASSSGTGTDTQYF.

The chain links TRBV10-3 to TRBJ2-2; the D gene is possibly TRBD2 (6 bases). V gave up 6 bases and J gave up 1 base, with 9 bases separating them. This CDR3 comprises 14 residues. Per germline, CDR1 ENHRY and CDR2 SYGVKD. The CDR3 is CAIRMTRNTGELFF. The CDR3 bases are TGTGCCATCAGGATGACTAGGAACACCGGGGAGCTGTTTTTT.

The rearrangement uses TRBV19 and TRBJ2-3, with a weak D call TRBD1 (5 bases). CDR1 is LNHDA and CDR2 is SQIVND in the germline V gene (reference sequence). This CDR3 contains 15 residues. The V end was cut by 2 bases, the J end by 2 bases, with 11 bases between. The CDR3 is CASSIFSGPTDTQYF. The CDR3 nucleotides read TGTGCCAGTAGTATATTTTCAGGGCCCACAGATACGCAGTATTTT.

This chain uses TRBV5-4 with TRBJ2-3, with D unclear. Trimming removed 4 bases at V and 0 bases at J, with 6 bases between. The germline V gene encodes CDR1 SGHNT and CDR2 YYREEE (reference sequence). The CDR3 spans 13 residues. The chain's CDR3 is CASSRSSTDTQYF. The CDR3 bases are TGTGCCAGCAGCCGAAGTAGCACAGATACGCAGTATTTT. The full variable domain, in which reference TRBV5-4 and TRBJ2-3 provide the parts outside the CDR3, is ETGVTQSPTHLIKTRGQQVTLRCSSQSGHNTVSWYQQALGQGPQFIFQYYREEENGRGNFPPRFSGLQFPNYSSELNVNALELDDSALYLCASSRSSTDTQYFGPGTRLTVL.

V usage is TRBV5-1 and J usage is TRBJ2-7; possible D gene TRBD2, 5 bases. Looked up from germline, CDR1 is SGHRS and CDR2 is YFSETQ. The ends were cut back, 4 bases at V and 6 bases at J, with 17 bases in the middle. The length of the CDR3 is 14 residues. This CDR3 is CASSPRPDGGEQYF. DNA of the CDR3: TGCGCCAGCAGCCCCCGGCCAGACGGAGGCGAGCAGTACTTC.

The chain carries TRBV7-9 and TRBJ2-5; unclear D gene. Germline CDR1 is SEHNR and CDR2 is FQNEAQ (reference sequence). The V end was cut by 5 bases, the J end by 5 bases, with 12 bases between. This CDR3 is built from 13 residues. The CDR3 DNA follows: TGTGCCAGCAGCCGGACCATCCCCGAGACCCAGTACTTC. Encoded protein: CASSRTIPETQYF.

This clone was recorded only once. The chain combines TRBV18 with TRBJ2-5; D remains ambiguous. CDR3 length equals 15 residues. Germline V CDR1 and CDR2: KGHSH, LQKENI. Trimming removed 0 bases from V and 1 base from J, with 9 bases in between. DNA for the CDR3: TGTGCCAGCTCACCACCCAGCGTGGGCCAAGAGACCCAGTACTTC. This encodes CASSPPSVGQETQYF.

The chain has TRBV6-4 and TRBJ2-1, with unresolved D. The CDR3 has 9 amino acids. V was trimmed by 0 bases and J by 15 bases, leaving 3 bases between them. The V gene's germline CDR1 is MRHNA and CDR2 SNTAGT. CDR3 protein: CASSDSWFF. For the CDR3, the DNA is TGTGCCAGCAGTGACTCATGGTTCTTC.

The rearrangement joins TRBV19 to TRBJ2-7, with 11 bases lining up with TRBD1. After removal of 2 bases from V and 4 bases from J, the junction contained 4 bases not matched to a gene. CDR3 length: 15 amino acids. CDR1 is LNHDA, CDR2 SQIVND, per germline (reference sequence). The CDR3 DNA is TGTGCCAGTAGTATATGGACAGGGGGCGCGTACGAGCAGTACTTC. Translated, it gives CASSIWTGGAYEQYF.

This chain links TRBV19 with TRBJ2-3; unclear D gene. V lost 1 base and J lost 2, with 7 bases in between. The CDR3 has 14 amino acids. Germline CDR1 is LNHDA and CDR2 is SQIVND (reference sequence). The CDR3 DNA reads as TGTGCCAGTAGTATAGGGACGTACACAGATACGCAGTATTTT. Its translation is CASSIGTYTDTQYF.

The chain is built from TRBV9 and TRBJ2-7, with 10 bases identical to TRBD1. Unmatched junction bases numbered 7, after V lost 4 bases and J lost 6 bases. The length of the CDR3 is 14 residues. In germline, CDR1 is SGDLS, CDR2 YYNGEE. The CDR3 is CASSLGQGPPEQYF. For the CDR3, the DNA is TGTGCCAGCAGCCTGGGACAGGGGCCCCCCGAGCAGTACTTC.

The V gene is TRBV2, the J gene TRBJ2-5; a possible D gene is TRBD1 (6 bases). Germline CDR1 and CDR2: SNHLY and FYNNEI. V shed 3 bases and J shed 4 bases, with 12 bases lying between them. This CDR3 is 14 amino acids long. The DNA for the CDR3 is TGTGCCAGCAGTGATCAGACCAGGGGAGAGACCCAGTACTTC. Protein sequence: CASSDQTRGETQYF.